This T cell receptor beta chain was found in a study of blood T cell repertoires in COVID-19. The study drew participants aged roughly 18 to 95 years from under 30 US areas. The study assigned cohorts using participant-reported clinical history. Authors' processing steps: How many nucleated cells were present was estimated from reference gene primer amplification. Clones were read by immunoSEQ multiplex PCR, and TCRdb kept only the in-frame ones, dropping some. That table is the source of V, J and clone size, and D and trimming were worked out from the DNA. Among a few hundred thousand clones listed, 83% were seen once. V lost 6 bases, J lost 0 bases, and 7 bases stayed unmatched. Germline V gives CDR1 ENHRY, CDR2 SYGVKD. This CDR3 comprises 16 residues.

Sequencing input: PBMCs or T cells enriched from blood (not recorded which). The chain couples TRBV10-3 to TRBJ1-2; the match to TRBD1 covers 10 bases. The receptor's source is a woman between 45 and 65 years old who had recovered from COVID-19. The CDR3 spells CAIRLGTGASNYGYTF. In DNA form, the CDR3 reads TGTGCCATCAGACTCGGGACAGGGGCTTCTAACTATGGCTACACCTTC.